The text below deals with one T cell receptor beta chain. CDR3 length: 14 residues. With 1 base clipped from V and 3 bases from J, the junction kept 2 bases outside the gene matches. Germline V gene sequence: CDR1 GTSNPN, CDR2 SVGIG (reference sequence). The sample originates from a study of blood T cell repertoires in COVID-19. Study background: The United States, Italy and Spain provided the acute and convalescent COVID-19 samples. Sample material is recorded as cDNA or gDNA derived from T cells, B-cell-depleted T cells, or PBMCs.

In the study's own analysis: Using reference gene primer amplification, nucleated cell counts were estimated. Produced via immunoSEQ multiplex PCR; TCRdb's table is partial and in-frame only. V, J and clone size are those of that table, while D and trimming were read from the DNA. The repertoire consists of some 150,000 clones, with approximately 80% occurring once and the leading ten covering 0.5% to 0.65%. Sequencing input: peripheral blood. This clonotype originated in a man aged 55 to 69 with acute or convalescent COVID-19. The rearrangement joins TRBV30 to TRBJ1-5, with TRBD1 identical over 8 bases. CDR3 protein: CAWSGQGINQPQHF. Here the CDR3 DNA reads TGTGCCTGGAGTGGACAGGGGATCAATCAGCCCCAGCATTTT.